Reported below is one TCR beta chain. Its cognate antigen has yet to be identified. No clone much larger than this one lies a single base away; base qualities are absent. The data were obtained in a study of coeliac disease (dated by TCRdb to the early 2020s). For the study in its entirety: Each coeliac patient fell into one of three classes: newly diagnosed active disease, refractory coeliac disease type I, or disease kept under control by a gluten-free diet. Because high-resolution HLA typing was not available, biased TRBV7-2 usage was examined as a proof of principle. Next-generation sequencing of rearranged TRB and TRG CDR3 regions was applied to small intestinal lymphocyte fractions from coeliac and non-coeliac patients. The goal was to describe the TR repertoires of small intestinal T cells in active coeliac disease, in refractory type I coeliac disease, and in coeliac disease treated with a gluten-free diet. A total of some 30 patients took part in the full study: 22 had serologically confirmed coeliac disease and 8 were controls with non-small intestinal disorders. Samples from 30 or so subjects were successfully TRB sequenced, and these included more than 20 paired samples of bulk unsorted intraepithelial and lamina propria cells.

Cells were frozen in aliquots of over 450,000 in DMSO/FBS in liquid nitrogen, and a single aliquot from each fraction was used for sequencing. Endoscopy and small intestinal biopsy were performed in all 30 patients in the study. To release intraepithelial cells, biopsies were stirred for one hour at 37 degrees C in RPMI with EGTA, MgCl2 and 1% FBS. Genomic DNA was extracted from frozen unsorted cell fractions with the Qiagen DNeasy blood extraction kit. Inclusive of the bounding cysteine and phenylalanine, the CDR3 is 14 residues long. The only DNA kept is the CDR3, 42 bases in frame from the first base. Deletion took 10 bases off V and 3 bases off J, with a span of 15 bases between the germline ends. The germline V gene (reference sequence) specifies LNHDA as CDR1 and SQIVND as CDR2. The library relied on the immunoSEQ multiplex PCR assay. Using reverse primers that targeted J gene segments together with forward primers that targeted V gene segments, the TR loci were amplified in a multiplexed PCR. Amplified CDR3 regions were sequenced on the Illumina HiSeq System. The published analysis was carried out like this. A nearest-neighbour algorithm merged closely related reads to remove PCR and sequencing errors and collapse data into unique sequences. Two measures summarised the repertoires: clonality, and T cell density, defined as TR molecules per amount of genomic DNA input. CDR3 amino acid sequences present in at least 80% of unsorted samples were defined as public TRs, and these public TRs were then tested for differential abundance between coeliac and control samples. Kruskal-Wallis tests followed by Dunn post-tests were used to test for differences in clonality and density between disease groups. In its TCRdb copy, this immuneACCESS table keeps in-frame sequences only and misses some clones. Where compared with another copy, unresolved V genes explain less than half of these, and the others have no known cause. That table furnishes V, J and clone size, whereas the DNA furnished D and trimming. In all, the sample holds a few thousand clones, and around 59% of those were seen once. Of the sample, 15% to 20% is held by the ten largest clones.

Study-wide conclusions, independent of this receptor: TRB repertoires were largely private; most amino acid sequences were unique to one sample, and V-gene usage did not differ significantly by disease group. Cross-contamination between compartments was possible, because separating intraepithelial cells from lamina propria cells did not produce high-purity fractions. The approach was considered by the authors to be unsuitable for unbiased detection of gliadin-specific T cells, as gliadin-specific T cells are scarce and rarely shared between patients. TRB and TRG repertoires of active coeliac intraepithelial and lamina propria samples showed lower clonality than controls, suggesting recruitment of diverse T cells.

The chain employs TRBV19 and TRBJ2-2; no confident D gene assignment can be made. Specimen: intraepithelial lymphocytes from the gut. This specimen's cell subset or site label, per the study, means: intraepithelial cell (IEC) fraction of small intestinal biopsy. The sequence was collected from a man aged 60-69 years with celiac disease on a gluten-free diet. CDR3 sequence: CATRPDCDTGELFF. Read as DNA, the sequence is TGTGCCACCCGTCCCGACTGCGACACCGGGGAGCTGTTTTTT.